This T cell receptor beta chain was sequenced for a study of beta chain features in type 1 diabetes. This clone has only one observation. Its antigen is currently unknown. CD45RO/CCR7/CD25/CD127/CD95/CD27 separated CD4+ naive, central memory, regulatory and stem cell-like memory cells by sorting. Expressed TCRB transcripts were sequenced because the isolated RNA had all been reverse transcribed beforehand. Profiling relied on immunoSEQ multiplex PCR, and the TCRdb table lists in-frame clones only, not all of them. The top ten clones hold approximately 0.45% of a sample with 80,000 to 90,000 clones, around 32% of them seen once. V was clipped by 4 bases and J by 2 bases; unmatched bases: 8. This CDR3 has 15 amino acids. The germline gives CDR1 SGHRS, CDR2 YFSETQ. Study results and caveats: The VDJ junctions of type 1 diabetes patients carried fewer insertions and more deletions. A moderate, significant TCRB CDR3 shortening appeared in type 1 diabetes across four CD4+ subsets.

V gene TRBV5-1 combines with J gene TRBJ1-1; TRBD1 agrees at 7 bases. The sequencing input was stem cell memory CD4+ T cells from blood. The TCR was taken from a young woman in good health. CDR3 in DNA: TGCGCCAGCAGCCTCCCGACAGGGACAAACACTGAAGCTTTCTTT. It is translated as CASSLPTGTNTEAFF. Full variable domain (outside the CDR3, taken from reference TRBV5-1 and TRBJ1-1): KAGVTQTPRYLIKTRGQQVTLSCSPISGHRSVSWYQQTPGQGLQFLFEYFSETQRNKGNFPGRFSGRQFSNSRSEMNVSTLELGDSALYLCASSLPTGTNTEAFFGQGTRLTVV.